Included here is one T cell receptor beta chain sequence, with context. A few counts support this clone. No antigen is known for it. Per-base qualities were not stored, and no clone one base away is much larger. This sample was included in a study of memory CD8 T cells in hepatitis C reinfection (dated by TCRdb to 2015 to 2018). Regarding the complete study: Of the five donors, three spontaneously resolved two consecutive HCV infections, and two cleared a primary infection but developed chronic infection after reinfection. Between 2009 and 2012, five reinfection cases that had stored pre-reinfection samples were identified. HCV reinfection was defined by a positive HCV RNA test following two negative tests taken at least 60 days apart. Participants who had resolved a prior HCV infection were followed every 3 months in the reinfection study. Samples from before reinfection were taken anywhere from 55 to 20 weeks prior to reinfection being detected. In five donors, the study followed the TCR beta repertoire of virus-specific CD8 T cells over time through an HCV reinfection episode. The full study reports these points: With only 5 or 6 donors, the study could not reach definitive conclusions about public clonotypes linked to secondary clearance.

To prepare the library, the immunoSEQ multiplex PCR assay was applied. Genomic DNA was pulled from the sorted cells, and the automated high-throughput method of Adaptive Biotechnologies was used to sequence the TCR beta V, D and J regions. A two-step, bias-controlled multiplex PCR was used to amplify CDR3 regions. An Illumina instrument was used to sequence the amplified TCR beta libraries. The authors processed their data as follows. Demultiplexed reads were processed to lower amplification and sequencing bias, and the IMGT database was used to assign CDR3 sequences to gene families. ImmunoSEQ software version 2.0 was used to analyze repertoire data. Clonotype lists were filtered to remove out-of-frame sequences as well as sequences containing stop codons in the CDR3. Clonotypes below 0.01% frequency were excluded because they corresponded to less than one cell. Richness was calculated by dividing observed richness by the number of input cells, and evenness was calculated by dividing Shannon entropy by the log of observed richness. To measure repertoire diversity and how similar the repertoire was between time points, Simpson diversity and Morisita-Horn overlap indices were applied. Clonotypes were sorted into dominant (>1%), sub-dominant (0.5-0.99%), low abundance (0.1-0.49%) or lowest abundance (<0.1%) groups. For the germline index, total nucleotide additions were subtracted from total CDR3 length, and that difference was then divided by total CDR3 length. TCRdb took this table from immuneACCESS and kept in-frame rearrangements with V and J called. Such tables lack part of the clones; where checked against another copy, unresolved V genes explain under half of the gap, and the rest is unexplained. Clone size and the V and J calls come from that table; the DNA yielded D and trimming. Present in this sample are under 60,000 clones, approximately 89% of which were seen just once. Of the sample, 1% is held by the ten largest clones.

The germline V gene yields SGHRS for CDR1 and YFSETQ for CDR2. There are 15 amino acids in the CDR3, from cysteine to phenylalanine inclusive. The only DNA kept is the CDR3, 45 bases in frame from the first base. V is clipped by 5 bases and J by 0 bases, and the sequence between their germline boundaries is 9 bases long. Sample time point, as interpreted from the label and publication: pre-reinfection, 55 to 20 weeks before reinfection detection. Sorted cells were sequenced directly ex vivo, without in vitro expansion prior to TCR sequencing. The donors were people who inject drugs and were enrolled in Canada's Montreal Acute Hepatitis C Cohort Study (HEPCO). Total naive CD8 T cells, sorted as viable CD3+ CD8+ CD45RO-, came from a couple of donors at all three reinfection time points as controls. Before sorting, cryopreserved peripheral blood mononuclear cells were thawed and used as the source for purifying CD8 T cells. CD8 T cells were enriched by negative selection with the MACS CD8+ T cell Isolation Kit. A BD FACSAria II sorter with FACSDiva software was used for cell sorting, and FlowJo was used for data analysis.

The sequence came from a man younger than 35 with hepatitis C virus infection. Sequencing was done on a sample of naive CD8+ T cells sorted from blood. Sample cell subset or site, as interpreted from the label and publication: total naive CD8+CD45RO- T cells. The chain links TRBV5-1 with TRBJ2-6; perhaps TRBD2 is the D gene, with 5 bases matching. This receptor has the CDR3 CASSSGISGANVLTF. The sequence in DNA is TGCGCCAGCAGTTCGGGGATCTCTGGGGCCAACGTCCTGACTTTC.